Included here is one TCR beta chain sequence, with context. The antigen remains unidentified. For repertoire sequencing, the TCR beta CDR3 regions were amplified from RNA transcripts. HTBI primers primed a first-round RT-PCR, and a second-round multiplex PCR followed. TCRdb fed the multiplex PCR reads into MiXCR, producing one record per CDR3 protein. This table holds about 500,000 distinct CDR3 sequences, approximately 15% found once. This CDR3 comprises 13 residues. With 5 bases removed from V and 7 bases from J, the gap between germline ends came to 12 bases. CDR1 is MDHEN and CDR2 is SYDVKM in the germline V gene. For donors with ophthalmopathy, the disease showed moderate-to-severe activity, reached CAS ≥3 and NOSPECS ≥4, and had lasted under 3 months. What supplied the PBMCs was roughly 9.7 ml of fresh peripheral blood. This entry is derived from a study of Graves' ophthalmopathy and Graves' hyperthyroidism.

Study-wide results and limits: The model's prediction of ophthalmopathy progression had just over 70% sensitivity and around 78% specificity. Among expanded thyroid clonotypes above 0.001 frequency, most also occurred in blood.

The sequence came from a woman aged 25 to 39 with Graves' ophthalmopathy. V gene TRBV28 combines with J gene TRBJ1-5; D possibly corresponds to TRBD1 (5 bases). The specimen was blood. Written as DNA, the CDR3 is TGTGCCAGCAGTCGCCGGGGGGACCAGCCCCAGCATTTT. Its translation is CASSRRGDQPQHF.